The 16 T cell receptor beta chains in this list originate from one sample, sequenced in a study of cytomegalovirus exposure and HLA in healthy donors. PCR used 60 Vbeta primers and 13 Jbeta primers. Profiling relied on immunoSEQ multiplex PCR, and the TCRdb table lists in-frame clones only, not all of them. The sample carries tens of thousands of clones, around 85% recorded once. The sequenced material came from PBMCs. Receptors were obtained from a man aged 50-60 years in good health and CMV-seronegative.

This clone has only a few counts. This rearrangement joins TRBV19 to TRBJ2-3, with D maybe TRBD2 (6 bases). This CDR3 contains 14 residues. The germline gives CDR1 LNHDA, CDR2 SQIVND (reference sequence). With 6 bases removed from V and 0 bases from J, the gap between germline ends came to 10 bases. This CDR3 is CASRLAESTDTQYF. DNA for the CDR3: TGTGCCAGTAGGTTAGCGGAGAGCACAGATACGCAGTATTTT. The full variable domain, rest sourced from reference TRBV19 and TRBJ2-3, is DGGITQSPKYLFRKEGQNVTLSCEQNLNHDAMYWYRQDPGQGLRLIYYSQIVNDFQKGDIAEGYSVSREKKESFPLTVTSAQKNPTAFYLCASRLAESTDTQYFGPGTRLTVL.

This chain links TRBV19 with TRBJ2-7, with D perhaps TRBD1 (6 bases). The germline V gene encodes CDR1 LNHDA and CDR2 SQIVND (reference sequence). This CDR3 region has 13 residues. V was shortened by 5 bases and J by 4 bases, with 12 bases between the two germline ends. The CDR3 sequence: CASSVTGWYEQYF. The DNA for the CDR3 is TGTGCCAGTAGTGTTACAGGGTGGTACGAGCAGTACTTC.

About this clone: A junction boundary mismatches the germline segment, possibly from a read error. The rearrangement joins TRBV7-9 to TRBJ1-1, with 7 bases that match TRBD1. The CDR3 extends over 16 amino acids. Germline CDR1 reads SEHNR; CDR2 reads FQNEAQ (reference sequence). In DNA, the CDR3 is TGTTCCAGCAGCTTACTCGGACAGGTTCCGAACACTGAAGCTTTCTTT. As protein: CSSSLLGQVPNTEAFF.

This sequence joins TRBV7-9 and TRBJ2-2, with D perhaps matching TRBD2 (5 bases). Germline loops: CDR1 SEHNR, CDR2 FQNEAQ (reference sequence). V lost 1 base to trimming and J lost 3 bases, with 6 bases between them. The CDR3 extends over 14 amino acids. For the CDR3, the DNA is TGTGCCAGCAGCTTAGGAGGGTACACCGGGGAGCTGTTTTTT. This translates into CASSLGGYTGELFF. The whole variable domain, filled in from reference TRBV7-9 and TRBJ2-2, reads DTGVSQNPRHKITKRGQNVTFRCDPISEHNRLYWYRQTLGQGPEFLTYFQNEAQLEKSRLLSDRFSAERPKGSFSTLEIQRTEQGDSAMYLCASSLGGYTGELFFGEGSRLTVL.

This chain joins TRBV2 and TRBJ1-2; D unclear. This CDR3 contains 12 residues. Germline V CDR1 and CDR2: SNHLY, FYNNEI. V gave up 7 bases and J gave up 7 bases, with 13 bases separating them. CDR3 amino acids: CASIADSPGYTF. The CDR3 DNA follows: TGTGCCAGCATTGCAGACTCCCCTGGCTACACCTTC.

This clone was seen once. The gene calls are TRBV7-9 and TRBJ1-4; D ambiguous. CDR3 length: 15 amino acids. The germline V and J ends were trimmed by 5 bases and 3 bases, with 13 bases remaining between them. The germline V gene encodes CDR1 SEHNR and CDR2 FQNEAQ (reference sequence). The CDR3 loop reads CASSAWGGANEKLFF. CDR3 DNA: TGTGCCAGCAGCGCGTGGGGAGGTGCTAATGAAAAACTGTTTTTT.

The chain's CDR3 is CATFSGAEETQYF. The CDR3 coding sequence is TGTGCCACTTTCTCAGGGGCAGAAGAGACCCAGTACTTC. This sequence joins TRBV6-5 and TRBJ2-5, with a tentative D call TRBD1 (6 bases). V was cut by 10 bases and J by 3 bases, with 15 bases left in between. The CDR3 runs 13 residues. The germline V gene encodes CDR1 MNHEY and CDR2 SVGAGI.

The V gene is TRBV10-3, the J gene TRBJ2-3; 12 nucleotides line up with TRBD2. The germline CDR1 and CDR2 sequences are ENHRY and SYGVKD. This CDR3 comprises 16 residues. V lost 3 bases to trimming and J lost 3 bases; unmatched junction nucleotides: 4. The CDR3 DNA sequence: TGTGCCATCAGTGACCTAGCGGGAGGGAAGACAGATACGCAGTATTTT. Protein: CAISDLAGGKTDTQYF.

The chain employs TRBV15 and TRBJ2-7; TRBD2 agrees at 8 bases. There are 15 residues in the CDR3. J gave up 0 bases and V 0 bases, and 1 base lay outside the gene matches. Per the germline V gene, CDR1 is LNHNV and CDR2 is YYDKDF (reference sequence). Here the CDR3 reads CATSREAGGSYEQYF. CDR3 DNA: TGTGCCACCAGCAGAGAGGCGGGGGGCTCCTACGAGCAGTACTTC. The full variable domain, in which reference TRBV15 and TRBJ2-7 provide the parts outside the CDR3, is DAMVIQNPRYQVTQFGKPVTLSCSQTLNHNVMYWYQQKSSQAPKLLFHYYDKDFNNEADTPDNFQSRRPNTSFCFLDIRSPGLGDTAMYLCATSREAGGSYEQYFGPGTRLTVT.

V and J are TRBV6-6 and TRBJ2-3; D is unclear. V was clipped by 0 bases and J by 4 bases, with 8 bases between them. Germline values: CDR1 MNHNY, CDR2 SVGAGI (reference sequence). The CDR3 has 14 residues. The CDR3 is CASSYSSLADTQYF. The CDR3 nucleotides are TGTGCCAGCAGTTACTCGAGCTTGGCAGATACGCAGTATTTT.

The chain uses TRBV5-6 and TRBJ1-2; no firm D call. CDR1 SGHDT and CDR2 YYEEEE come from the germline V gene. The CDR3 has 13 amino acids. V dropped 4 bases and J dropped 2 bases, with 9 bases sitting between them. As DNA, the CDR3 is TGTGCCAGCAGCCGCGACGGGAACTATGGCTACACCTTC. Translation: CASSRDGNYGYTF.

J is TRBJ2-2 and V is TRBV18; weak D call: TRBD2 (5 bases). Germline CDR1 reads KGHSH; CDR2 reads LQKENI. V lost 4 bases, J lost 4 bases, and 13 bases lay in between. This CDR3 has 15 residues. The CDR3 coding sequence is TGTGCCAGCTCACAGCGGAACCAAATCACCGGGGAGCTGTTTTTT. Protein product: CASSQRNQITGELFF. The whole variable domain, filled in from reference TRBV18 and TRBJ2-2, reads NAGVMQNPRHLVRRRGQEARLRCSPMKGHSHVYWYRQLPEEGLKFMVYLQKENIIDESGMPKERFSAEFPKEGPSILRIQQVVRGDSAAYFCASSQRNQITGELFFGEGSRLTVL.

Notes on this clone: This specimen includes other DNA sequences encoding the same CDR3. The genes are TRBV28 and TRBJ2-7, with a tentative D call TRBD1 (6 bases). Trimming removed 6 bases at V and 2 bases at J, with 8 bases between. The germline V gene has CDR1 MDHEN and CDR2 SYDVKM. The CDR3 has 12 amino acids. The CDR3 DNA is TGTGCCAGCAGAACAGGGACCTACGAGCAGTACTTC. Encoded protein: CASRTGTYEQYF.

This clone showed up just once. CDR3 sequence (DNA): TGTGCCACCAAACCGGGACAGGTGGAAGAGACCCAGTACTTC. Its protein product is CATKPGQVEETQYF. V usage is TRBV15 and J usage is TRBJ2-5, with TRBD1 identical over 8 bases. CDR1 and CDR2 (germline): LNHNV, YYDKDF (reference sequence). J was trimmed by 3 bases and V by 7 bases; bases with no gene match: 7. This CDR3 spans 14 amino acids. The entire variable domain, with the rest obtained from reference TRBV15 and TRBJ2-5, is as follows: DAMVIQNPRYQVTQFGKPVTLSCSQTLNHNVMYWYQQKSSQAPKLLFHYYDKDFNNEADTPDNFQSRRPNTSFCFLDIRSPGLGDTAMYLCATKPGQVEETQYFGPGTRLLVL.

This chain links TRBV30 with TRBJ1-2; a possible D gene is TRBD1 (6 bases). CDR3 size: 12 residues. Germline V gives CDR1 GTSNPN, CDR2 SVGIG (reference sequence). V lost 5 bases and J 4 bases, leaving 11 bases between the germline ends. The CDR3 nucleotides read TGTGCCTGGGGCAGGGGCGGCTATGGCTACACCTTC. Translation: CAWGRGGYGYTF.

V and J are TRBV7-3 and TRBJ1-2; 7 bases are a match to TRBD1. The V gene end was trimmed by 5 bases and the J gene end by 4 bases; junction bases not matched to a gene: 7. This CDR3 is 14 amino acids long. The germline gives CDR1 SGHTA, CDR2 FQGTGA. The CDR3 nucleotides are TGTGCCAGCAGCGCCGCAGGGGGTGGCTATGGCTACACCTTC. It encodes CASSAAGGGYGYTF.